This T cell receptor beta chain was captured in a study of high-grade serous ovarian cancer treatment subgroups. Study-wide background: Each sample yielded on average approximately 7,500 unique TCR beta rearrangements from around 14,000 reads.

Tumor samples were obtained before definitive surgery or chemotherapy. Sequencing used immunoSEQ multiplex PCR; TCRdb keeps in-frame clones, though not all of them. The data hold more than 15,000 clones, with approximately 77% observed a single time. The length of the CDR3 is 15 residues. V lost 4 bases to trimming and J lost 5 bases; unmatched junction nucleotides: 9. CDR1 is SGHRS and CDR2 is YFSETQ in the germline V gene. V usage is TRBV5-1 and J usage is TRBJ2-5, with 9 positions matching TRBD1. The sequence was collected from a human donor with high-grade serous ovarian cancer. The specimen was tumor tissue. Here the CDR3 DNA reads TGCGCCAGCAGCCCTGGACAGGGGAAGTTGGAGACCCAGTACTTC. Translating gives CASSPGQGKLETQYF.